These 27 T cell receptor beta chains share one sample of origin, sequenced in a study of blood T cell repertoires in COVID-19. Data came from immunoSEQ multiplex PCR; TCRdb stores just in-frame clones and leaves some out. The data contain 150,000 to 200,000 clones, roughly 83% of them seen just once; the ten biggest clones take up around 8.4%. Sequencing input: peripheral blood. These receptors came from a woman over 75 with active or convalescent COVID-19.

This sequence joins TRBV11-2 and TRBJ2-7; 10 bases align to TRBD2. Germline values: CDR1 SGHAT, CDR2 FQNNGV. CDR3 length: 15 amino acids. The V and J ends lost 4 bases and 0 bases, in that order; junction bases with no gene match: 3. DNA for the CDR3: TGTGCCAGCAGCTCAGGGACTAGCGACTCCTACGAGCAGTACTTC. It encodes CASSSGTSDSYEQYF.

J is TRBJ1-5 and V is TRBV7-9; D ambiguous. Germline V lookup: CDR1 SEHNR, CDR2 FQNEAQ (reference sequence). This CDR3 spans 15 amino acids. With 1 base removed from V and 0 bases from J, the gap between germline ends came to 7 bases. DNA for the CDR3: TGTGCCAGCAGCTTAGGAGACAATAGCAATCAGCCCCAGCATTTT. It yields the protein CASSLGDNSNQPQHF.

This clone was detected a few times. The genes are TRBV5-1 and TRBJ1-2; 8 bases are shared with TRBD1. The CDR3 contains 14 residues. Germline V gene data show CDR1 as SGHRS and CDR2 as YFSETQ. V was pared by 4 bases and J by 5 bases, with 7 bases of the junction left unmatched. In DNA form, the CDR3 reads TGCGCCAGCAGCCAGGGGGCTTATGGGTATGGCTACACCTTC. Translation: CASSQGAYGYGYTF. Together with reference TRBV5-1 and TRBJ1-2, the CDR3 gives the full variable domain: KAGVTQTPRYLIKTRGQQVTLSCSPISGHRSVSWYQQTPGQGLQFLFEYFSETQRNKGNFPGRFSGRQFSNSRSEMNVSTLELGDSALYLCASSQGAYGYGYTFGSGTRLTVV.

The genes are TRBV6-2 or TRBV6-3 and TRBJ1-6; the match to TRBD1 covers 10 bases. V trimming: 5 bases; J trimming: 10 bases; junction bases outside the gene matches: 8. Germline values: CDR1 MNHEY, CDR2 SVGEGT. This CDR3 has 15 amino acids. In DNA form, the CDR3 reads TGTGCCAGCAGTCCCGGGACAGGGGAGCGGTCACCCCTCCACTTT. Translation: CASSPGTGERSPLHF.

In regard to this clone: Germline is not matched at one junction end, which may reflect a read error. This chain uses TRBV7-9 with TRBJ1-4, with a possible D match to TRBD1 (5 bases). CDR1 is SEHNR and CDR2 is FQNEAQ in the germline V gene (reference sequence). This CDR3 region has 13 residues. The CDR3 is CASSFDNSVGREF. The CDR3 DNA sequence: TGTGCCAGCAGCTTCGATAACTCGGTAGGCAGGGAATTT.

The rearrangement joins TRBV11-3 to TRBJ1-6, with TRBD1 matching 12 bases. The CDR3 runs to 16 residues. Germline V gene data show CDR1 as SGHNT and CDR2 as YENEEA. Trimming cost V 5 bases and J 10 bases; bases outside gene matches: 9. The CDR3 DNA reads as TGTGCCAGCAGCGTGGATGGGACAGGGGGCGGGTCACCCCTCCACTTT. It specifies CASSVDGTGGGSPLHF.

The gene calls are TRBV28 and TRBJ2-3; 7 nucleotides align to TRBD1. The CDR3 totals 11 residues. The V and J ends lost 6 bases and 6 bases, in that order; junction bases with no gene match: 0. The germline V gene has CDR1 MDHEN and CDR2 SYDVKM. CDR3 region: CASRTGDTQYF. The CDR3 DNA reads TGTGCCAGCAGGACAGGGGATACGCAGTATTTT.

The genes are TRBV9 and TRBJ2-7, with TRBD1 identical over 10 bases. Germline V gene sequence: CDR1 SGDLS, CDR2 YYNGEE. The CDR3 is 15 amino acids. V lost 3 bases to trimming and J lost 4 bases; unmatched junction nucleotides: 7. This CDR3 is CASSARDRGGYEQYF. The CDR3 coding sequence is TGTGCCAGCAGCGCCCGGGACAGGGGAGGGTACGAGCAGTACTTC.

The V gene is TRBV6-5, the J gene TRBJ2-7, with TRBD1 matching 10 bases. V was pared by 5 bases and J by 11 bases, with 3 bases of the junction left unmatched. Germline V CDR1 and CDR2: MNHEY, SVGAGI. The CDR3 contains 11 residues. The CDR3 is CASSPGTGEYF. For the CDR3, the DNA is TGTGCCAGCAGTCCAGGGACAGGGGAGTACTTC.

This chain links TRBV10-2 with TRBJ2-1; 10 bases are shared with TRBD2. V lost 2 bases and J lost 14; bases outside the gene matches: 6. From germline, CDR1 is WSHSY and CDR2 SAAADI. This CDR3 has 13 amino acids. In nucleotides, the CDR3 is TGCGCCAGCAGTGAGGGCGAGCGGGGGGGTAAGTTCTTC. Translation: CASSEGERGGKFF.

The chain combines TRBV2 with TRBJ1-1, with 7 bases aligning to TRBD1. Losses at the gene ends were 7 bases for V and 1 base for J; bases not matched to a gene: 9. Germline V gene lookup returns CDR1 SNHLY and CDR2 FYNNEI. This CDR3 is built from 15 residues. CDR3 in DNA: TGTGCCAGCATTACACCGGACAGGCAGAACACTGAAGCTTTCTTT. This gives the protein CASITPDRQNTEAFF. Full variable domain (missing parts from reference TRBV2 and TRBJ1-1): EPEVTQTPSHQVTQMGQEVILRCVPISNHLYFYWYRQILGQKVEFLVSFYNNEISEKSEIFDDQFSVERPDGSNFTLKIRSTKLEDSAMYFCASITPDRQNTEAFFGQGTRLTVV.

This sequence joins TRBV25-1 and TRBJ2-5; TRBD2 matches 13 bases. The CDR3 spans 17 residues. The germline V gene encodes CDR1 MGHDK and CDR2 SYGVNS. Trimming cost V 1 base and J 4 bases; bases outside gene matches: 6. CDR3 sequence: CASSEFVTSGGTETQYF. In DNA form, the CDR3 reads TGTGCCAGCAGTGAATTTGTGACTAGCGGGGGGACAGAGACCCAGTACTTC.

The V gene is TRBV6-5, the J gene TRBJ1-2, with TRBD1 matching 10 bases. The CDR3 sequence is 15 residues long. The germline V gene has CDR1 MNHEY and CDR2 SVGAGI. V lost 6 bases and J lost 8; bases outside the gene matches: 12. CDR3 amino acids: CASSLRTGGQGGYTF. Written as DNA, the CDR3 is TGTGCCAGCAGCCTCCGGACAGGGGGGCAGGGGGGCTACACCTTC.

V gene TRBV7-2 combines with J gene TRBJ1-2; D not certain. The germline V and J ends were trimmed by 0 bases and 1 base, with 6 bases remaining between them. The CDR3 runs to 14 residues. Germline CDR1 SGHTA, CDR2 FQGNSA. CDR3 amino acids: CASSLAYNNYGYTF. The CDR3 DNA follows: TGTGCCAGCAGCTTAGCGTACAATAACTATGGCTACACCTTC.

V is TRBV12-5 and J is TRBJ2-7, with 7 bases matching TRBD1. This CDR3 contains 14 residues. Trimming at V came to 7 bases and at J to 5 bases, leaving 11 bases not matched to a gene. Germline CDR1 and CDR2: LGHNT and FRNRAP. CDR3 bases: TGTGCTAGTGCCATCCCGGGACAGCGGAACGAGCAGTACTTC. This codes for CASAIPGQRNEQYF.

The chain joins TRBV18 to TRBJ2-1; perhaps TRBD2 as D (5 bases). Germline CDR1 reads KGHSH; CDR2 reads LQKENI. Deletions cut 0 bases from V and 2 bases from J, with 11 bases between. The CDR3 runs 16 residues. In DNA form, the CDR3 reads TGTGCCAGCTCACCACCCCGAGCGGTAGCCTACAATGAGCAGTTCTTC. Protein sequence: CASSPPRAVAYNEQFF.

The chain uses TRBV19 and TRBJ1-5; D may be TRBD1 (6 bases). Trimming removed 3 bases at V and 2 bases at J, with 14 bases between. The CDR3 totals 16 residues. CDR1 is LNHDA and CDR2 is SQIVND in the germline V gene (reference sequence). The CDR3 DNA reads as TGTGCCAGTAGTATTGGGGGGGCGAGGGGCAATCAGCCCCAGCATTTT. Translated: CASSIGGARGNQPQHF.

The DNA for the CDR3 is TGTGCCAGCAGTCCCGGCCCCGGGTCCTACGAGCAGTACTTC. It yields the protein CASSPGPGSYEQYF. The chain is built from TRBV27 and TRBJ2-7; no clear D gene. Germline lookup yields CDR1 MNHEY and CDR2 SMNVEV (reference sequence). Deletions cut 5 bases from V and 1 base from J, with 12 bases between. CDR3 size: 14 residues.

The chain employs TRBV10-3 and TRBJ1-5; tentative D call: TRBD1 (6 bases). Trimming took 9 bases from V and 0 from J, leaving 9 bases between them. The CDR3 sequence is 13 residues long. Germline assignment: CDR1 ENHRY and CDR2 SYGVKD. The CDR3 coding sequence is TGTGCCATGGGACACGATAGCAATCAGCCCCAGCATTTT. Translation gives CAMGHDSNQPQHF.

CDR3 region: CASSRDTNQPQHF. The CDR3, as DNA: TGCGCCAGCAGCAGGGACACTAATCAGCCCCAGCATTTT. J is TRBJ1-5 and V is TRBV10-1; perhaps TRBD1 as D (6 bases). Trimming took 6 bases from V and 4 from J, leaving 10 bases between them. The CDR3 consists of 13 residues. Germline V gives CDR1 WNHNN, CDR2 SYGVQD (reference sequence).

This rearrangement joins TRBV6-1 to TRBJ1-2; 9 nucleotides match TRBD1. The V gene end was trimmed by 6 bases and the J gene end by 4 bases; junction bases not matched to a gene: 9. The CDR3 is 15 residues long. Germline assignment: CDR1 MNHNS and CDR2 SASEGT. CDR3 region: CASRTSGTGFYGYTF. The DNA for the CDR3 is TGTGCCAGCAGGACTTCCGGGACAGGGTTCTATGGCTACACCTTC.

The genes are TRBV5-5 and TRBJ2-3, with 9 nucleotides matching TRBD2. The V gene's germline CDR1 is SGHKS and CDR2 YYEKEE (reference sequence). The ends lost 0 bases at V and 4 bases at J; junction bases unmatched: 9. This CDR3 is built from 17 residues. The CDR3 nucleotides read TGTGCCAGCAGCTTGGAGGGAGGCGGGGGGGCCTCAGATACGCAGTATTTT. Its protein product is CASSLEGGGGASDTQYF. The full variable domain, rest sourced from reference TRBV5-5 and TRBJ2-3, is DAGVTQSPTHLIKTRGQQVTLRCSPISGHKSVSWYQQVLGQGPQFIFQYYEKEERGRGNFPDRFSARQFPNYSSELNVNALLLGDSALYLCASSLEGGGGASDTQYFGPGTRLTVL.

The chain is built from TRBV5-1 and TRBJ1-1; 8 bases align to TRBD1. Per the germline V gene, CDR1 is SGHRS and CDR2 is YFSETQ. The CDR3 length is 14 residues. V was pared by 5 bases and J by 6 bases, with 9 bases of the junction left unmatched. Here the CDR3 DNA reads TGCGCCAGCAGGGCGGACAGGGACGTCTCTGAAGCTTTCTTT. It translates to CASRADRDVSEAFF.

V is TRBV5-5 and J is TRBJ2-5; 11 bases agree with TRBD2. The CDR3 has 14 residues. V was pared by 2 bases and J by 4 bases, with 1 base of the junction left unmatched. Germline V gene lookup returns CDR1 SGHKS and CDR2 YYEKEE (reference sequence). CDR3 loop: CASSFSGGGETQYF. Here the CDR3 DNA reads TGTGCCAGCAGCTTTAGCGGGGGGGGAGAGACCCAGTACTTC. Using reference TRBV5-5 and TRBJ2-5 for the parts outside the CDR3, the full variable domain is DAGVTQSPTHLIKTRGQQVTLRCSPISGHKSVSWYQQVLGQGPQFIFQYYEKEERGRGNFPDRFSARQFPNYSSELNVNALLLGDSALYLCASSFSGGGETQYFGPGTRLLVL.

The V and J genes are TRBV21-1 and TRBJ2-7; no check of the table's D call, TRBD2, against the DNA was made. TRBV21-1 is reported as a pseudogene. The CDR3 loop spans 15 amino acids. In DNA, the CDR3 is TGTGCCAGCAGCGGTCGGGGGGCTTTGACCTACGAGCAGTACTTC. Protein sequence: CASSGRGALTYEQYF.

The chain recombines TRBV19 with TRBJ1-1; 8 nucleotides line up with TRBD1. The CDR3 loop spans 15 amino acids. Looked up from germline, CDR1 is LNHDA and CDR2 is SQIVND (reference sequence). Losses at the gene ends were 5 bases for V and 0 bases for J; bases not matched to a gene: 5. The CDR3 reads CASSDRGEMNTEAFF. In nucleotides, the CDR3 is TGTGCCAGTAGTGACAGGGGAGAAATGAACACTGAAGCTTTCTTT.

The V call is TRBV5-1, the J call TRBJ1-1; perhaps TRBD1 as D (5 bases). The CDR3 spans 14 residues. Germline V gene data show CDR1 as SGHRS and CDR2 as YFSETQ. V was clipped by 3 bases and J by 1 base, with 10 bases between them. Written as DNA, the CDR3 is TGCGCCAGCAGCTCCTCAGGACAGAACACTGAAGCTTTCTTT. This translates into CASSSSGQNTEAFF. Combining the CDR3 with reference TRBV5-1 and TRBJ1-1 gives the whole variable domain KAGVTQTPRYLIKTRGQQVTLSCSPISGHRSVSWYQQTPGQGLQFLFEYFSETQRNKGNFPGRFSGRQFSNSRSEMNVSTLELGDSALYLCASSSSGQNTEAFFGQGTRLTVV.